This T cell receptor beta chain was sequenced during a study of OX40 agonist ivuxolimab in advanced cancers. Across the whole study: Prior therapy, whether anti-PD-1, anti-PD-L1 or anti-CTLA-4, was allowed, and roughly 44% had some. Findings and limits, study-wide: There were also nonresponders showing low normalized T-cell clonal expansion.

Sequencing was performed with immunoSEQ multiplex PCR; in TCRdb, only in-frame clones are kept and a portion is missing. Of around 99,000 clones listed, approximately 89% are singletons. Autoimmune disease history or systemic immunosuppression meant exclusion. Points on this clone: As yet, its antigen is unknown.

V shed 4 bases and J shed 7 bases, with 10 bases lying between them. Germline CDR1 is WSHSY and CDR2 is SAAADI. The CDR3 consists of 13 residues. V is TRBV10-2 and J is TRBJ2-2, with unresolved D. Material: CD4+ or CD8+ T cells sorted from blood, obtained in a trial of the OX40 agonist ivuxolimab. The sequence derives from an adult with an advanced solid tumor such as melanoma, head and neck, liver or kidney cancer. CDR3: CASSGSPFGELFF. The CDR3 DNA sequence: TGCGCCAGCAGTGGGTCACCGTTCGGGGAGCTGTTTTTT.